Each of the 27 T cell receptor beta chains below was sequenced from the same sample in a study of blood T cell repertoires in COVID-19. TCRdb's table, derived via immunoSEQ multiplex PCR, lists solely in-frame clones and lacks some. The table records fewer than 700,000 clones, 85% to 90% of them present only once. Input material: peripheral blood. The receptor set was obtained from a woman aged 45-65 years with COVID-19, enrolled during active disease.

V gene TRBV5-1 combines with J gene TRBJ2-4, with D possibly matching TRBD1 (6 bases). Per the germline V gene, CDR1 is SGHRS and CDR2 is YFSETQ. Trimming left V 0 bases short and J 7 bases short, with 23 bases between. The CDR3 extends over 18 amino acids. CDR3 in DNA: TGCGCCAGCAGCTTGGGTGATGTGGCAGGGGAGTTTTGGAACATTCAGTACTTC. Translation gives CASSLGDVAGEFWNIQYF. Supplemented by reference TRBV5-1 and TRBJ2-4, the full variable domain reads KAGVTQTPRYLIKTRGQQVTLSCSPISGHRSVSWYQQTPGQGLQFLFEYFSETQRNKGNFPGRFSGRQFSNSRSEMNVSTLELGDSALYLCASSLGDVAGEFWNIQYFGAGTRLSVL.

The rearrangement joins TRBV2 to TRBJ2-7, with TRBD2 identical over 13 bases. The germline CDR1 and CDR2 sequences are SNHLY and FYNNEI. The J segment lost 3 bases and the V segment lost 5 bases, leaving 4 bases of the junction unmatched. There are 15 residues in the CDR3. The DNA for the CDR3 is TGTGCCAGCAGTATGGGACTAGCGGGGTTCTACGAGCAGTACTTC. The encoded protein is CASSMGLAGFYEQYF.

About this clone: A read error may produce the germline difference seen at one junction end. This CDR3 reads CTSSPVGPGVAGELFF. In DNA form, the CDR3 reads TGTACCAGCAGCCCCGTCGGACCCGGGGTGGCCGGGGAGCTGTTTTTT. The J gene is TRBJ2-2, the V gene TRBV27; TRBD2 is a possible D gene (5 bases). The length of the CDR3 is 16 residues. Per germline, CDR1 MNHEY and CDR2 SMNVEV (reference sequence).

This chain uses TRBV2 with TRBJ2-5, with 12 nucleotides matching TRBD2. The V gene's germline CDR1 is SNHLY and CDR2 FYNNEI. With V trimmed by 7 bases and J by 7 bases, 4 bases remained unmatched. CDR3 length: 13 residues. The CDR3 is CASTSGGAGTQYF. The CDR3 nucleotides read TGTGCCAGCACTAGCGGGGGGGCAGGGACCCAGTACTTC.

The chain joins TRBV30 to TRBJ1-1; 7 nucleotides agree with TRBD1. Per the germline V gene, CDR1 is GTSNPN and CDR2 is SVGIG (reference sequence). The CDR3 sequence is 11 residues long. After removal of 5 bases from V and 10 bases from J, the junction contained 7 bases not matched to a gene. The CDR3, as DNA: TGTGCCTGGGGCCCGGACAGGAGAGCTTTCTTT. As protein: CAWGPDRRAFF.

The CDR3 coding sequence is TGTGCCGGCACCCACACCCCGACTTATCCGACAGATACGCAGTATTTT. It translates to CAGTHTPTYPTDTQYF. This sequence joins TRBV2 and TRBJ2-3; D is undetermined. Trimming removed 11 bases at V and 3 bases at J, with 24 bases between. The CDR3 runs to 16 residues. Germline V CDR1 and CDR2: SNHLY, FYNNEI.

The chain has TRBV2 and TRBJ1-2; TRBD1 matches 9 bases. V dropped 6 bases and J dropped 8; count of bases not matched to a gene: 10. CDR1 is SNHLY, CDR2 FYNNEI, per germline. CDR3 length equals 14 residues. The CDR3: CASSPDRGREGYTF. The CDR3 DNA sequence: TGTGCCAGCAGCCCGGACAGGGGACGAGAAGGCTACACCTTC. The full variable domain, in which reference TRBV2 and TRBJ1-2 provide the parts outside the CDR3, is EPEVTQTPSHQVTQMGQEVILRCVPISNHLYFYWYRQILGQKVEFLVSFYNNEISEKSEIFDDQFSVERPDGSNFTLKIRSTKLEDSAMYFCASSPDRGREGYTFGSGTRLTVV.

The chain has TRBV6-5 and TRBJ1-4; D perhaps matches TRBD1 (6 bases). This CDR3 is built from 12 residues. Per the germline V gene, CDR1 is MNHEY and CDR2 is SVGAGI. V lost 5 bases and J 8 bases, leaving 9 bases between the germline ends. CDR3 DNA sequence: TGTGCCAGCAGTACGGACAGAGAAAAACTGTTTTTT. Encoded protein: CASSTDREKLFF.

The rearrangement uses TRBV4-2 and TRBJ2-7; D might be TRBD1 (6 bases). Trimming took 0 bases from V and 7 from J, leaving 10 bases between them. This CDR3 has 13 residues. Germline V CDR1 and CDR2: LGHNA, YNFKEQ. As DNA, the CDR3 is TGTGCCAGCAGCCAAGAGGACCAGGGGGAGCAGTACTTC. Its translation is CASSQEDQGEQYF.

J is TRBJ1-6 and V is TRBV6-1; the match to TRBD1 covers 7 bases. The V gene's germline CDR1 is MNHNS and CDR2 SASEGT. The CDR3 has 16 residues. V was clipped by 0 bases and J by 10 bases; unmatched bases: 9. The CDR3 loop reads CASSEAPRGLWSPLHF. The CDR3 DNA reads TGTGCCAGCAGTGAAGCCCCGAGGGGGCTTTGGTCACCCCTCCACTTT.

A word on this clone: Distinct nucleotide sequences in the sample also encode this CDR3. This chain uses TRBV5-1 with TRBJ1-1, with a weak D call TRBD1 (6 bases). The CDR3 is 13 residues long. Germline values: CDR1 SGHRS, CDR2 YFSETQ. Between the trimmed V and J ends, which lost 0 bases and 6 bases, there was a span of 9 bases. The CDR3 bases are TGCGCCAGCAGCTTGGCAGGGGAGCCTGAAGCTTTCTTT. This translates into CASSLAGEPEAFF.

V usage is TRBV6-5 and J usage is TRBJ2-1; TRBD2 aligns across 12 bases. Germline loops: CDR1 MNHEY, CDR2 SVGAGI. Trimming took 7 bases from V and 7 from J; bases not matched to a gene: 5. The CDR3 consists of 14 residues. This chain's CDR3 is CASNPSGGANEQFF. The CDR3 coding sequence is TGTGCCAGCAATCCTAGCGGGGGGGCAAATGAGCAGTTCTTC.

V is TRBV24-1 and J is TRBJ2-1; D call uncertain. There are 16 residues in the CDR3. V was clipped by 2 bases and J by 0 bases, with 10 bases between them. Per germline, CDR1 KGHDR and CDR2 SFDVKD. The CDR3 DNA sequence: TGTGCCACCAGTGATTCCTCAGAAAGCTCCTACAATGAGCAGTTCTTC. This sequence encodes CATSDSSESSYNEQFF.

The V gene is TRBV19, the J gene TRBJ1-1; no clear D gene. V lost 2 bases and J 4 bases, leaving 8 bases between the germline ends. Germline V gives CDR1 LNHDA, CDR2 SQIVND (reference sequence). The CDR3 is made up of 13 amino acids. CDR3: CASSIRVSTEAFF. The DNA of the CDR3 is TGTGCCAGTAGTATACGTGTGTCCACTGAAGCTTTCTTT.

The V gene is TRBV11-1, the J gene TRBJ1-1, with D possibly being TRBD1 (5 bases). V dropped 6 bases and J dropped 5 bases, with 13 bases sitting between them. CDR3 length: 13 residues. Germline V lookup: CDR1 SGHAT, CDR2 FQDESV (reference sequence). CDR3 nucleotide sequence: TGTGCCAGCAGTCTTCAGGGAGGAACTGAAGCTTTCTTT. Translating it yields CASSLQGGTEAFF.

This chain links TRBV27 with TRBJ1-2; 10 bases map to TRBD1. The CDR3 runs 15 residues. With 3 bases clipped from V and 3 bases from J, the junction kept 4 bases outside the gene matches. Germline V gene lookup returns CDR1 MNHEY and CDR2 SMNVEV (reference sequence). The CDR3 nucleotides are TGTGCCAGCAGTTTGAGAGGACAGGGGGACTATGGCTACACCTTC. Its protein product is CASSLRGQGDYGYTF.

The V call is TRBV29-1, the J call TRBJ1-1; the D is unclear. Germline V gives CDR1 SQVTM, CDR2 ANQGSEA. The CDR3 runs 13 residues. The V gene lost 4 bases and the J gene lost 0 bases, with 9 bases spanning the gap. CDR3 sequence (DNA): TGCAGCGTTGGAGGTGGTATGAACACTGAAGCTTTCTTT. It yields the protein CSVGGGMNTEAFF.

This clone occurred a few times. The J gene is TRBJ1-1, the V gene TRBV19; 8 bases align to TRBD1. This CDR3 contains 16 residues. CDR1 is LNHDA, CDR2 SQIVND, per germline (reference sequence). The J segment lost 4 bases and the V segment lost 3 bases, leaving 10 bases of the junction unmatched. For the CDR3, the DNA is TGTGCCAGTAGTATTTTGCCTGGACAGGGACTCACTGAAGCTTTCTTT. This codes for CASSILPGQGLTEAFF.

A single count supports this clone. The chain links TRBV7-8 to TRBJ2-7; 8 nucleotides match TRBD2. Trimming removed 3 bases from V and 3 bases from J; junction bases left unmatched: 4. There are 14 residues in the CDR3. Germline-derived CDR1 and CDR2 are SGHVS and FQNEAQ. CDR3 protein: CASSFGLALYEQYF. DNA of the CDR3: TGTGCCAGCAGCTTCGGACTAGCTCTCTACGAGCAGTACTTC.

A remark on this clone: This specimen includes other DNA sequences encoding the same CDR3. The chain couples TRBV5-1 to TRBJ1-2; D perhaps matches TRBD1 (5 bases). This CDR3 is 13 amino acids long. Trimming removed 4 bases from V and 2 bases from J, with 9 bases in between. From germline, CDR1 is SGHRS and CDR2 YFSETQ. The CDR3 sequence is CASSPRQNYGYTF. CDR3 bases: TGCGCCAGCAGCCCGAGACAGAACTATGGCTACACCTTC.

The V call is TRBV5-4, the J call TRBJ1-1; D may be TRBD1 (5 bases). The CDR3 runs 13 residues. The germline CDR1 and CDR2 sequences are SGHNT and YYREEE (reference sequence). Deletions cut 4 bases from V and 5 bases from J, with 12 bases between. The CDR3 is CASSATGGTEAFF. The CDR3 DNA reads as TGTGCCAGCAGCGCCACCGGGGGAACTGAAGCTTTCTTT.

The CDR3 here is CATRHPGEREQFF. In nucleotides, the CDR3 is TGTGCCACCCGACATCCGGGGGAGCGGGAGCAGTTCTTC. This rearrangement joins TRBV3-1 (or the pseudogene TRBV3-2) to TRBJ2-1, with a weak D call TRBD2 (6 bases). Trimming took off 10 bases at V and 10 bases at J, with 20 bases between the two ends. The CDR3 has 13 amino acids. Germline V gene data show CDR1 as LGHDT and CDR2 as YNNKEL (reference sequence).

V is TRBV6-6 and J is TRBJ1-3; the D gene is possibly TRBD1 (6 bases). Trimming removed 4 bases at V and 8 bases at J, with 21 bases between. The germline V gene has CDR1 MNHNY and CDR2 SVGAGI (reference sequence). The CDR3 totals 16 residues. This CDR3 is CASSSAGPQGGHTIYF. The CDR3 DNA follows: TGTGCCAGCAGTTCCGCGGGACCACAGGGAGGGCACACCATATATTTT.

V gene TRBV27 combines with J gene TRBJ2-1; the match to TRBD2 covers 10 bases. CDR3 size: 16 residues. The germline V gene has CDR1 MNHEY and CDR2 SMNVEV (reference sequence). J was trimmed by 9 bases and V by 3 bases; bases with no gene match: 11. The DNA of the CDR3 is TGTGCCAGCAGTTTTAGAAGCGGGGGGGCATTTGGTGAGCAGTTCTTC. It specifies CASSFRSGGAFGEQFF.

This rearrangement joins TRBV6-4 to TRBJ2-7, with a possible D match to TRBD2 (7 bases). This CDR3 comprises 13 residues. The germline V gene encodes CDR1 MRHNA and CDR2 SNTAGT. CDR3 amino acids: CACSAGASYEQYF. Written as DNA, the CDR3 is TGTGCATGCTCCGCGGGGGCATCCTACGAGCAGTACTTC.

The V gene is TRBV21-1, the J gene TRBJ1-1; no DNA check was done on the table's D call, TRBD1. TRBV21-1 is a pseudogene segment. The CDR3 covers 18 residues. CDR3 in DNA: TGTGCCAGCAGCAAAGAGTCTGCAGGGGTAGAGGTGAACACTGAAGCTTTCTTT. Translating it yields CASSKESAGVEVNTEAFF.

V is TRBV30 and J is TRBJ1-6, with 9 bases that match TRBD1. Germline assignment: CDR1 GTSNPN and CDR2 SVGIG (reference sequence). This CDR3 contains 13 residues. Trimming cost V 4 bases and J 9 bases; bases outside gene matches: 4. The CDR3 is CAWKGTGSSPLHF. CDR3 nucleotide sequence: TGTGCCTGGAAGGGGACAGGGAGTTCACCCCTCCACTTT.